This TCR beta chain was identified in a study of shared clonotypes between healthy human individuals. Per the study methods: Filtering differed because ImmunoSEQ produced junction-only sequences that carried no quality scores. Profiled with immunoSEQ multiplex PCR; TCRdb holds only in-frame clones, not every one. V and J calls and clone size are copied from that table; D and trimming were computed from the DNA. The sample consists of 2.5 million or so clones, about 92% of them appearing once. Trimming took 6 bases from V and 5 from J, leaving 13 bases between them. This CDR3 contains 13 residues. Looked up from germline, CDR1 is LNHDA and CDR2 is SQIVND (reference sequence). The table lists this clone with a few counts.

Source material: naive CD4+ T cells sorted from blood. Sample subset: CD45RA+ positively selected. The chain employs TRBV19 and TRBJ2-5; D not certain. The sequence was obtained from a young man in good health. CDR3: CASSPGPRETQYF. In nucleotides, the CDR3 is TGTGCCAGTAGCCCCGGCCCGAGGGAGACCCAGTACTTC. Drawing the rest from reference TRBV19 and TRBJ2-5, the complete variable domain is DGGITQSPKYLFRKEGQNVTLSCEQNLNHDAMYWYRQDPGQGLRLIYYSQIVNDFQKGDIAEGYSVSREKKESFPLTVTSAQKNPTAFYLCASSPGPRETQYFGPGTRLLVL.